The source of this T cell receptor beta chain is a study of blood T cell repertoires in COVID-19. Study-wide background: Samples of COVID-19 (acute and convalescent) were obtained from the United States, Italy and Spain. Nucleic acid was either cDNA or gDNA, and it came from T cells, B-cell-depleted T cells, or PBMCs.

The cohort comprised adults aged roughly 18 to 100 years residing in 20 to 30 US areas. Unmatched junction bases numbered 3, after V lost 0 bases and J lost 0 bases. Germline V gene sequence: CDR1 SGHTS, CDR2 YDEGEE. This CDR3 is built from 17 residues. Using immunoSEQ multiplex PCR, the repertoire was profiled, and TCRdb retains in-frame clones only, with some absent. This table has about 220,000 clones, just under 85% appearing once. The TCR was taken from a woman in her thirties or forties with acute COVID-19. The rearrangement joins TRBV5-8 to TRBJ2-7, with 13 bases lining up with TRBD2. Sequencing was performed on PBMCs or T cells enriched from blood (not recorded which). CDR3 residues: CASSLGTSGGGSYEQYF. The CDR3 DNA sequence: TGTGCCAGCAGCTTGGGGACTAGCGGGGGAGGCTCCTACGAGCAGTACTTC.